The source of this T cell receptor beta chain is a study of blood T cell repertoires in COVID-19. Study context: Samples came from the United States, Italy and Spain, spanning acute and convalescent COVID-19. PBMCs, B-cell-depleted T cells, or T cells provided the cDNA or gDNA that made up the material.

In the authors' methods: Estimation of nucleated cell counts was performed using reference gene primer amplification. The method was immunoSEQ multiplex PCR; TCRdb's version includes in-frame clones alone and lacks a portion of them. Clone size and the V and J calls come from that table; the DNA yielded D and trimming. The data contain some 220,000 clones, around four fifths of them singletons. The CDR3 is made up of 16 amino acids. The V end was cut by 1 base, the J end by 0 bases, with 13 bases between. Germline CDR1 reads SGDLS; CDR2 reads YYNGEE. The gene calls are TRBV9 and TRBJ1-2; D is perhaps TRBD1 (5 bases). This receptor was taken from an older woman who had recovered from COVID-19. Sequenced: peripheral blood. The CDR3 spells CASSVLWGGTNYGYTF. In DNA form, the CDR3 reads TGTGCCAGCAGCGTACTCTGGGGCGGAACTAACTATGGCTACACCTTC.